One and the same sample provided the 16 T cell receptor beta chains below, sequenced in a study of shared clonotypes between healthy human individuals. Some clones are missing from TCRdb's copy, which holds only in-frame ones; the method was immunoSEQ multiplex PCR. The profile shows about 79,000 clones, roughly three fifths of them singletons. Specimen: memory CD8+ T cells sorted from blood. The subset here: CD45RO+ cells pooled with CCR7-negative TemRA cells. These receptors originate from a man between 25 and 39 years old in good health.

V usage is TRBV6-5 and J usage is TRBJ2-5, with D unclear. The CDR3 is 12 residues long. Per germline, CDR1 MNHEY and CDR2 SVGAGI. The germline V and J ends were trimmed by 2 bases and 2 bases, with 3 bases remaining between them. This CDR3 reads CASSYAQETQYF. CDR3 sequence (DNA): TGTGCCAGCAGTTACGCACAAGAGACCCAGTACTTC.

This clone was seen more than once but under ten times. This chain uses TRBV28 with TRBJ1-2; D is perhaps TRBD1 (6 bases). The CDR3 has 17 amino acids. Trimming took off 3 bases at V and 1 base at J, with 18 bases between the two ends. Germline values: CDR1 MDHEN, CDR2 SYDVKM. In DNA, the CDR3 is TGTGCCAGCAGTTTTTGGACAGCCCTAAGGGATAACTATGGCTACACCTTC. Amino acid sequence: CASSFWTALRDNYGYTF.

The CDR3 here is CASSLAVGAVYEQYF. The CDR3 nucleotides read TGTGCCAGCAGCTTAGCGGTGGGAGCCGTATACGAGCAGTACTTC. J is TRBJ2-7 and V is TRBV7-8, with a weak D call TRBD2 (5 bases). The V and J ends lost 0 bases and 4 bases respectively, with 13 bases between them. Germline loops: CDR1 SGHVS, CDR2 FQNEAQ. This CDR3 is 15 amino acids long.

This sequence joins TRBV19 and TRBJ2-2; unclear D gene. This CDR3 has 15 residues. Germline CDR1 LNHDA, CDR2 SQIVND (reference sequence). Trimming removed 10 bases from V and 3 bases from J, with 18 bases in between. This chain's CDR3 is CATSGIFRDTGELFF. In nucleotides, the CDR3 is TGTGCCACATCGGGCATCTTTAGAGACACCGGGGAGCTGTTTTTT.

This clone occurred a few times. Other DNA sequences in this specimen translate into the identical CDR3. The chain is built from TRBV5-4 and TRBJ2-3; D is perhaps TRBD2 (6 bases). There are 16 residues in the CDR3. Trimming removed 3 bases at V and 3 bases at J, with 17 bases between. Germline V gene sequence: CDR1 SGHNT, CDR2 YYREEE (reference sequence). As DNA, the CDR3 is TGTGCCAGCAGCTCGTTAGCGAGCGGGCGGACAGATACGCAGTATTTT. Amino acid sequence: CASSSLASGRTDTQYF. The whole variable domain, remainder taken from reference TRBV5-4 and TRBJ2-3, is ETGVTQSPTHLIKTRGQQVTLRCSSQSGHNTVSWYQQALGQGPQFIFQYYREEENGRGNFPPRFSGLQFPNYSSELNVNALELDDSALYLCASSSLASGRTDTQYFGPGTRLTVL.

This clone was recorded a few times. This chain links TRBV10-3 with TRBJ1-1, with a weak D call TRBD1 (6 bases). This CDR3 region has 13 residues. CDR1 ENHRY and CDR2 SYGVKD come from the germline V gene. Between the trimmed V and J ends, which lost 4 bases and 1 base, there was a span of 7 bases. CDR3 bases: TGTGCCATCAGTGGACAGGAGAACACTGAAGCTTTCTTT. Its translation: CAISGQENTEAFF.

This clone was recorded many times. The chain joins TRBV4-2 to TRBJ2-1; 11 bases match TRBD2. V dropped 0 bases and J dropped 2; count of bases not matched to a gene: 9. CDR1 and CDR2 from the germline V gene are LGHNA and YNFKEQ. This CDR3 spans 19 amino acids. The CDR3: CASSQDLAGGGSTYNEQFF. The CDR3 DNA is TGTGCCAGCAGCCAAGATTTAGCGGGAGGGGGATCCACCTACAATGAGCAGTTCTTC.

The chain has TRBV28 and TRBJ1-2; D gene ambiguous. The ends were cut back, 3 bases at V and 5 bases at J, with 7 bases in the middle. Germline loops: CDR1 MDHEN, CDR2 SYDVKM. The CDR3 has 12 amino acids. The CDR3 here is CASSFGRYGYTF. As DNA, the CDR3 is TGTGCCAGCAGTTTTGGGAGATATGGCTACACCTTC.

V gene TRBV6-1 combines with J gene TRBJ2-1, with 8 bases identical to TRBD2. This CDR3 is built from 15 residues. Germline CDR1 MNHNS, CDR2 SASEGT. V lost 4 bases to trimming and J lost 4 bases; unmatched junction nucleotides: 6. CDR3 sequence reads: CASSGLAGAYNEQFF. In nucleotides, the CDR3 is TGTGCCAGCAGTGGCCTAGCGGGCGCATACAATGAGCAGTTCTTC.

This clone was seen just once. The chain recombines TRBV25-1 with TRBJ2-7, with 9 bases fitting TRBD2. The CDR3 loop spans 13 amino acids. V lost 6 bases, J lost 3 bases, and 3 bases stayed unmatched. Germline assignment: CDR1 MGHDK and CDR2 SYGVNS. The CDR3 reads CASRGLASYEQYF. In DNA, the CDR3 is TGTGCCAGCAGGGGACTAGCAAGCTACGAGCAGTACTTC.

This clone was observed a handful of times. CDR3 bases: TGTGCCAGTAGTATATGGGACAGTGCCTACAATGAGCAGTTCTTC. Protein product: CASSIWDSAYNEQFF. The rearrangement joins TRBV19 to TRBJ2-1; 7 bases fit TRBD1. The trim removed 2 bases at V and 2 bases at J, leaving 3 bases unmatched. The CDR3 totals 15 residues. CDR1 is LNHDA and CDR2 is SQIVND in the germline V gene (reference sequence).

This rearrangement joins TRBV5-4 to TRBJ2-7; D perhaps matches TRBD1 (6 bases). V was pared by 4 bases and J by 3 bases, with 17 bases between. Looked up from germline, CDR1 is SGHNT and CDR2 is YYREEE (reference sequence). CDR3 length: 15 amino acids. As DNA, the CDR3 is TGTGCCAGCAGCCCTGGAGAGGGACAAGGCTACGAGCAGTACTTC. Translated: CASSPGEGQGYEQYF. The variable domain in full, with the rest retrieved from reference TRBV5-4 and TRBJ2-7, is ETGVTQSPTHLIKTRGQQVTLRCSSQSGHNTVSWYQQALGQGPQFIFQYYREEENGRGNFPPRFSGLQFPNYSSELNVNALELDDSALYLCASSPGEGQGYEQYFGPGTRLTVT.

CDR3 sequence reads: CASSSLLADNEQFF. As DNA, the CDR3 is TGTGCCAGCAGTTCGCTCTTGGCAGACAATGAGCAGTTCTTC. The rearrangement links TRBV6-4 to TRBJ2-1; no clear D. The CDR3 loop spans 14 amino acids. The germline V gene has CDR1 MRHNA and CDR2 SNTAGT. V was clipped by 5 bases and J by 5 bases, with 13 bases between them.

This clone was seen ten or more times. V and J are TRBV27 and TRBJ1-1; D might be TRBD1 (5 bases). Germline assignment: CDR1 MNHEY and CDR2 SMNVEV (reference sequence). With 6 bases removed from V and 1 base from J, the gap between germline ends came to 12 bases. CDR3 length: 14 amino acids. In DNA, the CDR3 is TGTGCCAGCAGCATCCGGGGGGGGAACACTGAAGCTTTCTTT. It translates to CASSIRGGNTEAFF.

The CDR3 sequence is CASRSAALVGGELFF. CDR3 sequence (DNA): TGTGCCAGCAGATCGGCGGCCCTCGTAGGCGGGGAGCTGTTTTTT. The chain is built from TRBV5-6 and TRBJ2-2; D is unresolved. The V gene's germline CDR1 is SGHDT and CDR2 YYEEEE. CDR3 length: 15 amino acids. V was trimmed by 5 bases and J by 7 bases, leaving 18 bases between them.

The chain links TRBV7-3 to TRBJ2-2, with D perhaps TRBD2 (6 bases). Germline V gene sequence: CDR1 SGHTA, CDR2 FQGTGA. Between the trimmed V and J ends, which lost 1 base and 5 bases, there was a span of 11 bases. The CDR3 totals 15 residues. The CDR3 is CASSLNRGGTGELFF. The CDR3 DNA sequence: TGTGCCAGCAGCTTAAACCGCGGAGGGACCGGGGAGCTGTTTTTT. Drawing the rest from reference TRBV7-3 and TRBJ2-2, the complete variable domain is GAGVSQTPSNKVTEKGKYVELRCDPISGHTALYWYRQSLGQGPEFLIYFQGTGAADDSGLPNDRFFAVRPEGSVSTLKIQRTERGDSAVYLCASSLNRGGTGELFFGEGSRLTVL.